The clone carrying this T cell receptor (beta chain) was detected only once. From germline, CDR1 is SGHVS and CDR2 FNYEAQ. Between the trimmed V and J ends, which lost 5 bases and 2 bases, there was a span of 7 bases. CDR3 size: 13 residues. The study assigned cohorts using participant-reported clinical history. Methods used by the authors: Nucleated cell number was recorded as an estimate derived from reference gene primer amplification. The table came from immunoSEQ multiplex PCR; TCRdb's copy has only in-frame clones and leaves some out. The V and J calls and clone size are taken from that table; D and trimming were inferred from the DNA. Of a few hundred thousand clones listed, roughly 87% were seen once; the top ten hold 2.5% to 3%. This record belongs to a study of blood T cell repertoires in COVID-19. Study details: Sample material is recorded as cDNA or gDNA derived from T cells, B-cell-depleted T cells, or PBMCs.

The TCR comes from a woman in her twenties or thirties who had recovered from COVID-19. The rearrangement links TRBV7-6 to TRBJ1-3; D is ambiguous. The specimen was PBMCs or T cells enriched from blood (not recorded which). DNA of the CDR3: TGTGCCAGCAGCAGAGGAGCTGGAAACACCATATATTTT. Residues: CASSRGAGNTIYF.